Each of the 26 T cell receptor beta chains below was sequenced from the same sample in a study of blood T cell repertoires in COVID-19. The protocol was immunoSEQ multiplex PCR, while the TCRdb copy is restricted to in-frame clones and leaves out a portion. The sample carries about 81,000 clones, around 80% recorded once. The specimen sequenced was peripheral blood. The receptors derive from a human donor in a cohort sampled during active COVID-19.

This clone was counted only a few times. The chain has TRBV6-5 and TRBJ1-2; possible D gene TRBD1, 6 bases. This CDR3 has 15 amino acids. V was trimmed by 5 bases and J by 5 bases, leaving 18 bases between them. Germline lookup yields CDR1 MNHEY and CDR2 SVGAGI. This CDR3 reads CASSRPGVGSYGYTF. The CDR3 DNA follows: TGTGCCAGCAGTCGACCAGGGGTCGGTTCGTATGGCTACACCTTC.

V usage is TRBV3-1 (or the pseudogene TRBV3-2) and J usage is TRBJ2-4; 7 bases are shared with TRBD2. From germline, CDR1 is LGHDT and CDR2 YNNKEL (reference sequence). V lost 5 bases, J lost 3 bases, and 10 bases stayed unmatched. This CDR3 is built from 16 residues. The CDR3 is CASSNPGLLVKNIQYF. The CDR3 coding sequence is TGTGCCAGCAGCAACCCGGGACTACTAGTCAAAAACATTCAGTACTTC.

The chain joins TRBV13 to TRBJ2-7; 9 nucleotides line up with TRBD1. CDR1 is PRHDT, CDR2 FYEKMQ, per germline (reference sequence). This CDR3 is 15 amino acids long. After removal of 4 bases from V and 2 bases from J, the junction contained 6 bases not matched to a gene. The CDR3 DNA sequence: TGTGCCAGCAGCTCACCGGGACAGGGAGCCTACGAGCAGTACTTC. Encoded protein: CASSSPGQGAYEQYF.

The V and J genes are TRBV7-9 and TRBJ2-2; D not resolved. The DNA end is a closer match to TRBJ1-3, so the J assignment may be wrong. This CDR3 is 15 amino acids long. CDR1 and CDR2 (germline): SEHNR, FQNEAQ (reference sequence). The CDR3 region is CASSSPRASGNTIYF. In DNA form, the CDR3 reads TGTGCCAGCAGCTCCCCGCGGGCCTCTGGAAACACCATATATTTT.

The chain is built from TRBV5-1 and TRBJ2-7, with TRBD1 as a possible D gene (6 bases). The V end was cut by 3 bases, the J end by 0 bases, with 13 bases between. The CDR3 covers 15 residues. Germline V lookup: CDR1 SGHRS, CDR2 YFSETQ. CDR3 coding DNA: TGCGCCAGCAGCTCAGGGGACCCTAACTCCTACGAGCAGTACTTC. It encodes CASSSGDPNSYEQYF.

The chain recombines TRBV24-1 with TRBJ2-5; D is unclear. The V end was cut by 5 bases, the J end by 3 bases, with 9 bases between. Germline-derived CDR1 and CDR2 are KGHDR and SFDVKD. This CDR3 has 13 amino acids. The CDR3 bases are TGTGCCACCAGTGTCAGCAGGAAAGAGACCCAGTACTTC. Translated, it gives CATSVSRKETQYF.

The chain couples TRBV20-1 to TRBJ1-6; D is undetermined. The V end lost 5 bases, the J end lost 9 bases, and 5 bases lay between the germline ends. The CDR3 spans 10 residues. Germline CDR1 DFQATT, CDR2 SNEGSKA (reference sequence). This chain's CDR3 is CSAPPSPLHF. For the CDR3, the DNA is TGCAGTGCTCCTCCTTCACCCCTCCACTTT.

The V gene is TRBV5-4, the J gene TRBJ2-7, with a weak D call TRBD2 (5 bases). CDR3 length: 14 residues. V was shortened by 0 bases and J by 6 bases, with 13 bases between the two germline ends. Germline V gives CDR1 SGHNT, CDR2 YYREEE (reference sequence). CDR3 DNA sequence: TGTGCCAGCAGCTTGGGACTGGCAGGAGGCGAGCAGTACTTC. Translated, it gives CASSLGLAGGEQYF.

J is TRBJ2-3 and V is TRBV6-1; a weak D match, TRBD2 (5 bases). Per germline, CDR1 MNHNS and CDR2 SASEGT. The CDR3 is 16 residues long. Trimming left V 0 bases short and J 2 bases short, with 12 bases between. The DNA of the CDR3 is TGTGCCAGCAGTGAAGCCCTCCTGGGAGCCACAGATACGCAGTATTTT. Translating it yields CASSEALLGATDTQYF.

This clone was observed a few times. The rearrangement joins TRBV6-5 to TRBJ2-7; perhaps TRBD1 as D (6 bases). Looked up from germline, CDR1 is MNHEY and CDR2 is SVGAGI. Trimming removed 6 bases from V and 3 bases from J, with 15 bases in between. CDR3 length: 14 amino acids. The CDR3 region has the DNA TGTGCCAGCAGACCCAGAAGGGGGAGCTACGAGCAGTACTTC. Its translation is CASRPRRGSYEQYF.

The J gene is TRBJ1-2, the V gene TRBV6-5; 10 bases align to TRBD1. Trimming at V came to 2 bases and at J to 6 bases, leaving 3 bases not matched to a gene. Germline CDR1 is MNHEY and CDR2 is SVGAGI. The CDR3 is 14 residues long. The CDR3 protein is CASSYATGGDGYTF. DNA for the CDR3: TGTGCCAGCAGTTACGCGACAGGGGGCGATGGCTACACCTTC.

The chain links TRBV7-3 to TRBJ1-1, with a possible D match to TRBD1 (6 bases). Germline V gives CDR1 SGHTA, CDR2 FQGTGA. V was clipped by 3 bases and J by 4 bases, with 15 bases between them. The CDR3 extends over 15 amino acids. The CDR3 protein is CASSFKGGPTTEAFF. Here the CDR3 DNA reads TGTGCCAGCAGCTTTAAGGGGGGGCCGACCACTGAAGCTTTCTTT. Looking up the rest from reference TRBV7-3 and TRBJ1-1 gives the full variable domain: GAGVSQTPSNKVTEKGKYVELRCDPISGHTALYWYRQSLGQGPEFLIYFQGTGAADDSGLPNDRFFAVRPEGSVSTLKIQRTERGDSAVYLCASSFKGGPTTEAFFGQGTRLTVV.

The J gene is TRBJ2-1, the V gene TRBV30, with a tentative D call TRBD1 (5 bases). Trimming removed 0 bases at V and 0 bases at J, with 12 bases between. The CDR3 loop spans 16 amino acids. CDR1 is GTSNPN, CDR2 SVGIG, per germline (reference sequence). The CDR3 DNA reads TGTGCCTGGAGTGTACCCGTGGGGCGCTCCTACAATGAGCAGTTCTTC. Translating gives CAWSVPVGRSYNEQFF.

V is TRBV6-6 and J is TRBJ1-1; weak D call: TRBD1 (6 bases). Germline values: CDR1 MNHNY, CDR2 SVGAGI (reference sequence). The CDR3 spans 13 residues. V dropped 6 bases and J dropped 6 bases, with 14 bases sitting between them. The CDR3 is CASRPGGLPEAFF. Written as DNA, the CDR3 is TGTGCCAGCAGACCCGGGGGGCTCCCTGAAGCTTTCTTT.

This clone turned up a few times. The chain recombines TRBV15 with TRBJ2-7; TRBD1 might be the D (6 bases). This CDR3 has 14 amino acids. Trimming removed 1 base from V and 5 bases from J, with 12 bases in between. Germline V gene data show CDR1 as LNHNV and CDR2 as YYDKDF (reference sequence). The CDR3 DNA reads TGTGCCACCAGCAGAGTTCGGGCAGGGGACGAGCAGTACTTC. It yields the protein CATSRVRAGDEQYF.

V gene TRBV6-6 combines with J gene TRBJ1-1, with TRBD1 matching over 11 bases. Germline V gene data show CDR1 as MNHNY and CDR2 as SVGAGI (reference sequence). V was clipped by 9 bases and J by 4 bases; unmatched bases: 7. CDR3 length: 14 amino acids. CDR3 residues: CASVTGTGGTEAFF. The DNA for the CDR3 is TGTGCCAGTGTTACCGGGACAGGGGGCACTGAAGCTTTCTTT.

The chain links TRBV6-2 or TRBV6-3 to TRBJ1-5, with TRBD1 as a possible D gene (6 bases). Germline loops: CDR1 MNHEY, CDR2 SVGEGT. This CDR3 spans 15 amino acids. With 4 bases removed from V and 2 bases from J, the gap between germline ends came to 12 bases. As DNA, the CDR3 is TGTGCCAGCAGTTCAGGGGCCTCTGGCAATCAGCCCCAGCATTTT. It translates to CASSSGASGNQPQHF.

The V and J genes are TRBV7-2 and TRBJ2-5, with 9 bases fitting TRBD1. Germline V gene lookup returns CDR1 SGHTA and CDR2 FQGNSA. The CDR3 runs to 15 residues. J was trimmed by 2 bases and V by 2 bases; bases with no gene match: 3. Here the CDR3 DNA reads TGTGCCAGCAGCTTATGGGGACAGGGTCAAGAGACCCAGTACTTC. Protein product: CASSLWGQGQETQYF.

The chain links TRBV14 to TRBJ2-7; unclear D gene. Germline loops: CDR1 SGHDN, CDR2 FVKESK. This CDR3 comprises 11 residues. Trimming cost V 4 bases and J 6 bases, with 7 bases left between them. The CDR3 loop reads CASSPGPEQYF. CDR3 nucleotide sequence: TGTGCCAGCAGCCCAGGCCCCGAGCAGTACTTC.

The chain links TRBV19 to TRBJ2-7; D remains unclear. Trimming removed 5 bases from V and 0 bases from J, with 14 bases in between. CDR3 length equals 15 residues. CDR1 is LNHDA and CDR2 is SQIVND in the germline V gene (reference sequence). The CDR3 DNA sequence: TGTGCCAGTAGTTCTTACAACACGGGCTCCTACGAGCAGTACTTC. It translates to CASSSYNTGSYEQYF.

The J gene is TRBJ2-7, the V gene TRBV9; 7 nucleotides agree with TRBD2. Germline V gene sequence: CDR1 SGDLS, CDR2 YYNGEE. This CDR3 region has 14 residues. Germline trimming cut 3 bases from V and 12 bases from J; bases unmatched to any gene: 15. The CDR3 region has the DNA TGTGCCAGCAGCGGGGGAGGGGTGTTTTCAGATATGTACTTC. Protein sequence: CASSGGGVFSDMYF.

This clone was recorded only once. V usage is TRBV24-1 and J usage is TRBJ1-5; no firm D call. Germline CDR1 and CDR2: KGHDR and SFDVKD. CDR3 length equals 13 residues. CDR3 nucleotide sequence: TGTGCTTATTGGCGGCATAGCAATCAGCCCCAGCATTTT. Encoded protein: CAYWRHSNQPQHF.

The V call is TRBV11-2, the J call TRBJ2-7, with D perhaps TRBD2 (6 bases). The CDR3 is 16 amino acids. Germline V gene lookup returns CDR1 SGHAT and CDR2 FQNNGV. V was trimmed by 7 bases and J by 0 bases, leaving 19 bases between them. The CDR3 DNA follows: TGTGCCAGCAAATCGGGCACCGGGACTCTCTCCTACGAGCAGTACTTC. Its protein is CASKSGTGTLSYEQYF. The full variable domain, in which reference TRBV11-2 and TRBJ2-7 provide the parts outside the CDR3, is EAGVAQSPRYKIIEKRQSVAFWCNPISGHATLYWYQQILGQGPKLLIQFQNNGVVDDSQLPKDRFSAERLKGVDSTLKIQPAKLEDSAVYLCASKSGTGTLSYEQYFGPGTRLTVT.

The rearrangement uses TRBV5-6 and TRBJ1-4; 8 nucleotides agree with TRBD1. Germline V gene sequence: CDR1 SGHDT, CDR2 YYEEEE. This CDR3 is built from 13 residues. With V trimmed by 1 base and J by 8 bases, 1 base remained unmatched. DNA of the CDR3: TGTGCCAGCAGCTTGCGACAGGGGGAAAAACTGTTTTTT. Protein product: CASSLRQGEKLFF.

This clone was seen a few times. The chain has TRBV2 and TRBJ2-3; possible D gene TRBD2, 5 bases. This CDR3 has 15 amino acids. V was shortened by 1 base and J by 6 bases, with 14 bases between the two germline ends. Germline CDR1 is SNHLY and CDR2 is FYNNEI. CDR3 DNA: TGTGCCAGCAGTGAAGGGCTAGCCCGGTTCGATACGCAGTATTTT. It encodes CASSEGLARFDTQYF.

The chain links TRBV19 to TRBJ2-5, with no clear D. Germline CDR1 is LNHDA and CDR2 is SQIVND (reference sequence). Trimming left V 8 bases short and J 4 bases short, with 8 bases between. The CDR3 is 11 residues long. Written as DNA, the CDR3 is TGTGCCAGTTGCAGTGGAGAGACCCAGTACTTC. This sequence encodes CASCSGETQYF.